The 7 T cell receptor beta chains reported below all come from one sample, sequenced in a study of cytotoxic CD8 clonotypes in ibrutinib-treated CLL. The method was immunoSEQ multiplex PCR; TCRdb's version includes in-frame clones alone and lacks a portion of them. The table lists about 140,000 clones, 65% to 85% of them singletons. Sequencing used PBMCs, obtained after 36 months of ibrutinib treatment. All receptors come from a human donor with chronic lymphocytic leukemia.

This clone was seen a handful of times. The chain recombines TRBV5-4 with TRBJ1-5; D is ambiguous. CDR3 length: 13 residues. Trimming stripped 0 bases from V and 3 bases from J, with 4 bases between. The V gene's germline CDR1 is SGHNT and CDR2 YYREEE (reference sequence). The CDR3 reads CASSLGANQPQHF. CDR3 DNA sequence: TGTGCCAGCAGCTTGGGAGCCAATCAGCCCCAGCATTTT.

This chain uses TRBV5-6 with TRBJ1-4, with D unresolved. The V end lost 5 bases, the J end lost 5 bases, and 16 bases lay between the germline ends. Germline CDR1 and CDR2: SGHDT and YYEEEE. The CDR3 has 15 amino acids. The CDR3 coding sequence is TGTGCCAGCAGTTTCTTGGGCACCGACAATGAAAAACTGTTTTTT. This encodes CASSFLGTDNEKLFF.

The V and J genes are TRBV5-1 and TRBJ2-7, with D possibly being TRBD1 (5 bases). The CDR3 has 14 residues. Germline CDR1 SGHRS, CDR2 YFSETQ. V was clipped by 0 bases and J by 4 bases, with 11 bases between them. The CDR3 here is CASSLEQVWYEQYF. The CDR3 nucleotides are TGCGCCAGCAGCTTGGAACAGGTTTGGTACGAGCAGTACTTC.

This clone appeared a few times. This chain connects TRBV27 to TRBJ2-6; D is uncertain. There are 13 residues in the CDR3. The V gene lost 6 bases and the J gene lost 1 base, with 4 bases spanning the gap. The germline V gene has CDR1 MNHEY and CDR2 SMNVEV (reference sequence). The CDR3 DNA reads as TGTGCCAGCAGGCCTTCTGGGGCCAACGTCCTGACTTTC. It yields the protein CASRPSGANVLTF. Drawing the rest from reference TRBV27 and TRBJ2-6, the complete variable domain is EAQVTQNPRYLITVTGKKLTVTCSQNMNHEYMSWYRQDPGLGLRQIYYSMNVEVTDKGDVPEGYKVSRKEKRNFPLILESPSPNQTSLYFCASRPSGANVLTFGAGSRLTVL.

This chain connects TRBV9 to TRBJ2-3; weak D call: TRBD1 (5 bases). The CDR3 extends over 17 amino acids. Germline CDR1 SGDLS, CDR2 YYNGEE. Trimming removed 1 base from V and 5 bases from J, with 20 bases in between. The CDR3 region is CASSVSTLTTGGDTQYF. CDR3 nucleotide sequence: TGTGCCAGCAGCGTATCGACACTGACCACAGGTGGAGATACGCAGTATTTT.

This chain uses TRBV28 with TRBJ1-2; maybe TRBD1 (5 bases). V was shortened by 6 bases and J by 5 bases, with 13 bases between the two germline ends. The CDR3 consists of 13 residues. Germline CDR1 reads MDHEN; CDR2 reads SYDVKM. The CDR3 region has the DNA TGTGCCAGCAGGGACGGGACTGGATATGGCTACACCTTC. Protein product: CASRDGTGYGYTF.

This CDR3 is CASSLGSGDQPQHF. CDR3 in DNA: TGTGCCAGCAGTTTAGGAAGCGGCGATCAGCCCCAGCATTTT. The J gene is TRBJ1-5, the V gene TRBV28; D is unclear. V was shortened by 2 bases and J by 5 bases, with 10 bases between the two germline ends. The CDR3 runs to 14 residues. The germline V gene encodes CDR1 MDHEN and CDR2 SYDVKM.